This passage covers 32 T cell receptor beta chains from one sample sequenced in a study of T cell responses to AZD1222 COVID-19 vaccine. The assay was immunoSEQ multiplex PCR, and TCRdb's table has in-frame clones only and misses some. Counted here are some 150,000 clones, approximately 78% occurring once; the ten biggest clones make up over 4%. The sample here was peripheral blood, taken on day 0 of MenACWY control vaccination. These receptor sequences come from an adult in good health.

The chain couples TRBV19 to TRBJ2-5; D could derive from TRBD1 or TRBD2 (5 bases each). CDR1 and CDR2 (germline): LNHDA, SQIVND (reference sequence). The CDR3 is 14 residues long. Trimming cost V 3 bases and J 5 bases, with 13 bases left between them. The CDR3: CASSMIGREETQYF. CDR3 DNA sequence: TGTGCCAGTAGTATGATAGGCAGGGAGGAGACCCAGTACTTC.

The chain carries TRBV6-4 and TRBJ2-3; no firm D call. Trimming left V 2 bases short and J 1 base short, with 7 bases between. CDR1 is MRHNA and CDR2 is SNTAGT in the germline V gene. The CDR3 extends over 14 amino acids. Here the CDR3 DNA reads TGTGCCAGCAGTGACCGCTTCCGCACAGATACGCAGTATTTT. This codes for CASSDRFRTDTQYF.

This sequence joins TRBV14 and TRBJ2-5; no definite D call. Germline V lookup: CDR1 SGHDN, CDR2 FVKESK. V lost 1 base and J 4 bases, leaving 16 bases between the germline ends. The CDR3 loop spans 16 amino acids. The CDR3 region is CASSQGSLGPRETQYF. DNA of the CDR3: TGTGCCAGCAGCCAAGGAAGCCTTGGGCCCCGAGAGACCCAGTACTTC.

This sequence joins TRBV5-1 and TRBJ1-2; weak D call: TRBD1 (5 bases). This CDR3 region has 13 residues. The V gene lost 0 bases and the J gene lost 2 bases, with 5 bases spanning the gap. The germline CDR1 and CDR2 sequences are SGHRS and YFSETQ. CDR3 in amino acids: CASSLDRNYGYTF. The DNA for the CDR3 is TGCGCCAGCAGCTTGGACAGGAACTATGGCTACACCTTC.

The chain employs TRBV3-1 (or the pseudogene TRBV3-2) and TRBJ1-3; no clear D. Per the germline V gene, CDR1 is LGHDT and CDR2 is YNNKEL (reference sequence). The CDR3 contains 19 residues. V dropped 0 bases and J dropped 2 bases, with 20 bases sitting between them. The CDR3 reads CASSQDSRPSVGPGNTIYF. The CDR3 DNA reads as TGTGCCAGCAGCCAAGATTCTAGGCCCAGTGTAGGACCTGGAAACACCATATATTTT.

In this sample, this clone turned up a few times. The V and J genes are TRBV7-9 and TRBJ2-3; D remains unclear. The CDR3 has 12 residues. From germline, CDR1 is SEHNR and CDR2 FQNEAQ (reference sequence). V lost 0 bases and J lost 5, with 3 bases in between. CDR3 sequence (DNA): TGTGCCAGCAGCTTAGCGGTAGATACGCAGTATTTT. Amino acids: CASSLAVDTQYF.

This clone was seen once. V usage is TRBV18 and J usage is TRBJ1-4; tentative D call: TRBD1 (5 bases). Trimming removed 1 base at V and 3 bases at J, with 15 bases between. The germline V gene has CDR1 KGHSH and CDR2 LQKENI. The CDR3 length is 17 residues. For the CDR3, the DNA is TGTGCCAGCTCACCACGGGGTCTTGACAGAGCTAATGAAAAACTGTTTTTT. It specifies CASSPRGLDRANEKLFF.

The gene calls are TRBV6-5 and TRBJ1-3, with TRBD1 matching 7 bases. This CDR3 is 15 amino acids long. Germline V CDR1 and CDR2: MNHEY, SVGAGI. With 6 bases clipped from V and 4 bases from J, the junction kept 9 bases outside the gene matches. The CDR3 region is CASRIRQGWGNTIYF. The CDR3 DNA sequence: TGTGCCAGCAGGATAAGACAGGGTTGGGGAAACACCATATATTTT.

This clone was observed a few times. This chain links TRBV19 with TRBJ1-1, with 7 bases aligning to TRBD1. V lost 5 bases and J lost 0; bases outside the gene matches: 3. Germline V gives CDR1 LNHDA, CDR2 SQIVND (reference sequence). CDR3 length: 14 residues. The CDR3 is CASSRGTVNTEAFF. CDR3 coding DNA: TGTGCCAGTAGTCGAGGGACAGTGAACACTGAAGCTTTCTTT. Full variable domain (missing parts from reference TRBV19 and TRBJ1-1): DGGITQSPKYLFRKEGQNVTLSCEQNLNHDAMYWYRQDPGQGLRLIYYSQIVNDFQKGDIAEGYSVSREKKESFPLTVTSAQKNPTAFYLCASSRGTVNTEAFFGQGTRLTVV.

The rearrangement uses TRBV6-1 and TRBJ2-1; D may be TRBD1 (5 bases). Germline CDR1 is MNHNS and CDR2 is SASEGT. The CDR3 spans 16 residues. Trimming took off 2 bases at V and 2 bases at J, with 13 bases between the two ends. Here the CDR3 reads CASSEREPGTYNEQFF. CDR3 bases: TGTGCCAGCAGTGAACGAGAGCCAGGGACCTACAATGAGCAGTTCTTC.

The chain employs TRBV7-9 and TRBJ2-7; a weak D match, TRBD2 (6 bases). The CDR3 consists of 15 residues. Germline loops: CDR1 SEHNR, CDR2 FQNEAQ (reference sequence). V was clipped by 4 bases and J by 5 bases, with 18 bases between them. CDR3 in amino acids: CASSSGTGESDEQYF. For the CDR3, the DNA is TGTGCCAGCAGCTCCGGGACTGGGGAATCTGACGAGCAGTACTTC.

The CDR3 spells CASSHWTGGRQGETQYF. CDR3 nucleotides: TGTGCCAGCAGTCACTGGACAGGGGGGCGTCAAGGAGAGACCCAGTACTTC. This chain connects TRBV27 to TRBJ2-5, with 10 bases aligning to TRBD1. CDR1 and CDR2 (germline): MNHEY, SMNVEV (reference sequence). J lost 4 bases, V lost 5 bases, and 13 bases had no gene match. The CDR3 extends over 17 amino acids.

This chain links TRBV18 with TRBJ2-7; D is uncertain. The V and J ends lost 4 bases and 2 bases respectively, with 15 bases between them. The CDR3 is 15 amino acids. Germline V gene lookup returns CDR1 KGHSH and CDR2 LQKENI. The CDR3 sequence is CASSQDPSRPYEQYV. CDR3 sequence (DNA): TGTGCCAGCTCACAAGACCCTTCGCGTCCCTACGAGCAGTACGTC.

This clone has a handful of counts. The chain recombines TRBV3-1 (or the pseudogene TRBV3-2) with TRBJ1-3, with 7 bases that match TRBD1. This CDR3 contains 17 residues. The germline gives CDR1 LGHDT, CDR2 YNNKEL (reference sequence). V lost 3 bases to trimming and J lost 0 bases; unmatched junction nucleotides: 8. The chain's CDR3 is CASSHGQGVSSGNTIYF. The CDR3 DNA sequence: TGTGCCAGCAGCCATGGGCAGGGGGTCTCCTCTGGAAACACCATATATTTT.

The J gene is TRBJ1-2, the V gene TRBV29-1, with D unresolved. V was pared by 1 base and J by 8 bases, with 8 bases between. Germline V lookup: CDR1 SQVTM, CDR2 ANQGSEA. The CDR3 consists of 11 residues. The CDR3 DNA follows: TGCAGCGTTGAAGGGCCATCCGGCTACACCTTC. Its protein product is CSVEGPSGYTF.

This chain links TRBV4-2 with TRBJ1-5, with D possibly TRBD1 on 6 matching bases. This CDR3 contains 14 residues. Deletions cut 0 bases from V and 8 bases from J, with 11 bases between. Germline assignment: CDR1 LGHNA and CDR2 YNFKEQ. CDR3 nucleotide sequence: TGTGCCAGCAGCCAAGATAGAGGGGGAGAGCCCCAGCATTTT. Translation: CASSQDRGGEPQHF.

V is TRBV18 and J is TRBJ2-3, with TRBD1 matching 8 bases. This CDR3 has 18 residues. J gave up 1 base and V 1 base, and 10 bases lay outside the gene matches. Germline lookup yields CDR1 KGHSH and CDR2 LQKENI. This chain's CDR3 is CASSPQLTGVRGTDTQYF. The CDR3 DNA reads TGTGCCAGCTCACCACAATTGACAGGGGTTAGAGGCACAGATACGCAGTATTTT.

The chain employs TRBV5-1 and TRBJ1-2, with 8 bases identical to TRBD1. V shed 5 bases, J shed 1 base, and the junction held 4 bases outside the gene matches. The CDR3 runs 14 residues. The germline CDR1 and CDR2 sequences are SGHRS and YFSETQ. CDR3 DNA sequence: TGCGCCAGCAGTCGAGACAGGGGTAACTATGGCTACACCTTC. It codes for CASSRDRGNYGYTF.

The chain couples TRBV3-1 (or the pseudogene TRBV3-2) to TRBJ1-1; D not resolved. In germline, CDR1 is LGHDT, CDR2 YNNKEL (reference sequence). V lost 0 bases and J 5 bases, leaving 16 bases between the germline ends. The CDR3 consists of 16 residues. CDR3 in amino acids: CASSQDLSRSRTEAFF. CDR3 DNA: TGTGCCAGCAGCCAAGACCTATCGCGTAGTAGAACTGAAGCTTTCTTT.

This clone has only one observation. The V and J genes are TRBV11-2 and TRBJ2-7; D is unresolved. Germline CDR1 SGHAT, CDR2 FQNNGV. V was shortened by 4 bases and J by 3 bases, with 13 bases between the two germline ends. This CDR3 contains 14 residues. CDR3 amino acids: CASSSVRDGYEQYF. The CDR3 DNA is TGTGCCAGCAGCTCAGTCCGCGACGGCTACGAGCAGTACTTC. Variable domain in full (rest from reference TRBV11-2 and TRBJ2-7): EAGVAQSPRYKIIEKRQSVAFWCNPISGHATLYWYQQILGQGPKLLIQFQNNGVVDDSQLPKDRFSAERLKGVDSTLKIQPAKLEDSAVYLCASSSVRDGYEQYFGPGTRLTVT.

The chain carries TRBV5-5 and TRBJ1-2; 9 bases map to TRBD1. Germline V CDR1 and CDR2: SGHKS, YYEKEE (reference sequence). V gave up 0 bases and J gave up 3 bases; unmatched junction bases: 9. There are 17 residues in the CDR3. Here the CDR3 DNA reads TGTGCCAGCAGCTTGGCCTCTCTAACAGGGGGCTACTATGGCTACACCTTC. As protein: CASSLASLTGGYYGYTF.

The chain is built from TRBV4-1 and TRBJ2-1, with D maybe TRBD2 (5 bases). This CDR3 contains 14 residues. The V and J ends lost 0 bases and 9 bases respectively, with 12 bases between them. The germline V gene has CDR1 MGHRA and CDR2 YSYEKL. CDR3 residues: CASSQEGRRGEQFF. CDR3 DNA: TGCGCCAGCAGCCAAGAGGGAAGACGGGGTGAGCAGTTCTTC.

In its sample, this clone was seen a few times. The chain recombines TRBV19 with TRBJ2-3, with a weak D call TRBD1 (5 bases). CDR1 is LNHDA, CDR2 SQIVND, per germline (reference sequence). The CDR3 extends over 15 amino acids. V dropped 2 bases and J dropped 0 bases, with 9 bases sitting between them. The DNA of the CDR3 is TGTGCCAGTAGTATAAAGGGGTCTAGCACAGATACGCAGTATTTT. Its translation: CASSIKGSSTDTQYF.

In DNA, the CDR3 is TGTGCCAGCAGCTTAGGGGCCGGGGAAACGTATGGCTACACCTTC. It codes for CASSLGAGETYGYTF. J is TRBJ1-2 and V is TRBV11-2; D is unclear. The CDR3 length is 15 residues. Germline V gene data show CDR1 as SGHAT and CDR2 as FQNNGV. Between the trimmed V and J ends, which lost 1 base and 5 bases, there was a span of 14 bases.

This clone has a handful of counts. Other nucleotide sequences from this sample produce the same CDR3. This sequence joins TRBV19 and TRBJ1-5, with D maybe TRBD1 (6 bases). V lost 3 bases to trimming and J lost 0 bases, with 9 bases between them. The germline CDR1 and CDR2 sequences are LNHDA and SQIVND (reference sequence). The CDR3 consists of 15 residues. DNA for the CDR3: TGTGCCAGTAGTATCGGGACAACTAGCAATCAGCCCCAGCATTTT. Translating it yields CASSIGTTSNQPQHF.

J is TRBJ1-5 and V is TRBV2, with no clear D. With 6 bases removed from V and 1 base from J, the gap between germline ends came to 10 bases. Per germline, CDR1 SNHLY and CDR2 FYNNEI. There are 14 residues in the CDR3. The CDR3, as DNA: TGTGCCAGCAGACGAGGCTTAAGCAATCAGCCCCAGCATTTT. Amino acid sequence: CASRRGLSNQPQHF.

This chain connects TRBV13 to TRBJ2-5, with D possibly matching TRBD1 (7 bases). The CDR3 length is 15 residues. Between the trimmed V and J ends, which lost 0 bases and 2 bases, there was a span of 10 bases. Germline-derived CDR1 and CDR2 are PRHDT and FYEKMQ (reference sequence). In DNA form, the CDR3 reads TGTGCCAGCAGCTTAGGCGCGGGACAGCAAGAGACCCAGTACTTC. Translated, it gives CASSLGAGQQETQYF.

The CDR3 here is CASRLAGGPYEQYF. The CDR3 nucleotides read TGTGCCAGCAGGCTAGCGGGGGGGCCCTACGAGCAGTACTTC. This chain links TRBV6-6 with TRBJ2-7; 12 positions agree with TRBD2. The CDR3 consists of 14 residues. Germline V lookup: CDR1 MNHNY, CDR2 SVGAGI (reference sequence). J was trimmed by 2 bases and V by 6 bases; bases with no gene match: 2.

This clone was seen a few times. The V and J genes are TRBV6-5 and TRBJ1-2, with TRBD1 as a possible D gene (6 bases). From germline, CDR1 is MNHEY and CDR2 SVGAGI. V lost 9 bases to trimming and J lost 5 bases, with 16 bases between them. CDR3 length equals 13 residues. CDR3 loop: CASTLQGRYGYTF. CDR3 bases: TGTGCCAGTACCCTACAGGGCCGTTATGGCTACACCTTC.

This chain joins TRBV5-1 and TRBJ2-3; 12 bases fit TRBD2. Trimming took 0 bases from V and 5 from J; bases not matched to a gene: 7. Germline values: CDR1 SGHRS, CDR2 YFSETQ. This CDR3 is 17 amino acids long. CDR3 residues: CASSLALTSGGIDTQYF. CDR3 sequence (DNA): TGCGCCAGCAGCTTGGCCTTGACTAGCGGGGGAATAGATACGCAGTATTTT.

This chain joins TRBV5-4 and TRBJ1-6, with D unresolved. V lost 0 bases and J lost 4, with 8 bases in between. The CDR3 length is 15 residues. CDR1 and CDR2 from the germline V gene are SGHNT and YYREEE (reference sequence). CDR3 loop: CASSLGGPYNSPLHF. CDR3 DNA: TGTGCCAGCAGCTTGGGTGGACCTTATAATTCACCCCTCCACTTT. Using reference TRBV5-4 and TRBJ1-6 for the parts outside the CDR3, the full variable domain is ETGVTQSPTHLIKTRGQQVTLRCSSQSGHNTVSWYQQALGQGPQFIFQYYREEENGRGNFPPRFSGLQFPNYSSELNVNALELDDSALYLCASSLGGPYNSPLHFGNGTRLTVT.

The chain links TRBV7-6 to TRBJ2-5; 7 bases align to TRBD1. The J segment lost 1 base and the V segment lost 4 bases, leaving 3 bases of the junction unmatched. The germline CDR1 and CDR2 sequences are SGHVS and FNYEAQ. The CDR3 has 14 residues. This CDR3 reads CASSSGTVQETQYF. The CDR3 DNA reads TGTGCCAGCAGCTCCGGGACAGTCCAAGAGACCCAGTACTTC.